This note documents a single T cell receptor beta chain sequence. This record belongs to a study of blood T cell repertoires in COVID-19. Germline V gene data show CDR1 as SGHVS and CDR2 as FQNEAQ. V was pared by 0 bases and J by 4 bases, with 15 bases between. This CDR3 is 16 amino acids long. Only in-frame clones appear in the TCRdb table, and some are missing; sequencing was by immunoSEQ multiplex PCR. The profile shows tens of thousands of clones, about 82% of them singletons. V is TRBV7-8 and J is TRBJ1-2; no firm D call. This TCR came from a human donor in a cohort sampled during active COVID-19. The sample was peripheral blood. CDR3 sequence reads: CASSLARAVLGYGYTF. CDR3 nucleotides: TGTGCCAGCAGCTTAGCGAGGGCAGTTCTAGGCTATGGCTACACCTTC.